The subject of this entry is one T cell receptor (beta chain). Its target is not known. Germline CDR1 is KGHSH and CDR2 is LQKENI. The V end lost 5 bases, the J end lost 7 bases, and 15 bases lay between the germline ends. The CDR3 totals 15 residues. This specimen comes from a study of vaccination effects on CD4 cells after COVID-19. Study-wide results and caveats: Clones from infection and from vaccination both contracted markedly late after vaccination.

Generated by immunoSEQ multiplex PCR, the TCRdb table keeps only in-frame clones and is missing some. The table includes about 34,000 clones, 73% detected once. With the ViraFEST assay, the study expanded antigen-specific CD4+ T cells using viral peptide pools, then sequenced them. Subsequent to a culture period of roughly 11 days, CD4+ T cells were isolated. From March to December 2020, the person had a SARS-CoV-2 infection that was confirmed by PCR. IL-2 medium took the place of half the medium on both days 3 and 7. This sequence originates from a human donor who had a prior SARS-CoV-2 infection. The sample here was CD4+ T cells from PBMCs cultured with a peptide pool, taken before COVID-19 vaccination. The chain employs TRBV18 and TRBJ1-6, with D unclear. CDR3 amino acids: CASSNDAGPNSPLHF. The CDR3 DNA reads TGTGCCAGCTCAAATGACGCAGGTCCCAATTCACCCCTCCACTTT.